One sample yielded the 32 T cell receptor beta chains listed below, sequenced in a study of cytomegalovirus exposure and HLA in healthy donors. PCR primers comprised 60 Vbeta and 13 Jbeta primers. Sequencing was performed with immunoSEQ multiplex PCR; in TCRdb, only in-frame clones are kept and a portion is missing. This sample has 310,000 or so clones, with 85% to 90% found just once. Sequenced: PBMCs. The receptors here all came from a woman aged 18 to 35 in good health and CMV-seronegative.

V is TRBV29-1 and J is TRBJ1-1; 7 positions match TRBD1. V was pared by 7 bases and J by 1 base, with 0 bases of the junction left unmatched. This CDR3 contains 11 residues. CDR1 is SQVTM and CDR2 is ANQGSEA in the germline V gene. CDR3 in DNA: TGCAGCGGGGACAGGAACACTGAAGCTTTCTTT. It yields the protein CSGDRNTEAFF.

This clone was seen just once. The chain links TRBV27 to TRBJ2-1, with D possibly TRBD2 on 5 matching bases. The CDR3 has 16 residues. CDR1 is MNHEY and CDR2 is SMNVEV in the germline V gene (reference sequence). The V end was cut by 6 bases, the J end by 0 bases, with 15 bases between. The CDR3 region is CASRFLSGSSYNEQFF. The CDR3 region has the DNA TGTGCCAGCAGGTTCCTTTCGGGGAGCTCCTACAATGAGCAGTTCTTC.

The chain uses TRBV28 and TRBJ2-7; D gene uncertain. V lost 5 bases to trimming and J lost 2 bases, with 10 bases between them. In germline, CDR1 is MDHEN, CDR2 SYDVKM. This CDR3 region has 13 residues. The CDR3 is CASSKQLTYEQYF. The CDR3 coding sequence is TGTGCCAGCAGTAAGCAATTAACCTACGAGCAGTACTTC.

The chain employs TRBV9 and TRBJ1-4; no clear D. V lost 0 bases and J lost 8, with 17 bases in between. The germline V gene has CDR1 SGDLS and CDR2 YYNGEE. This CDR3 spans 16 amino acids. The chain's CDR3 is CASSVAPQTPGEKLFF. The DNA of the CDR3 is TGTGCCAGCAGCGTAGCTCCGCAGACACCGGGGGAAAAACTGTTTTTT.

In the case of this clone: An end of the junction differs from the germline gene, which may be a read error. J is TRBJ2-7 and V is TRBV7-9; 8 nucleotides align to TRBD1. Germline V CDR1 and CDR2: SEHNR, FQNEAQ (reference sequence). The CDR3 totals 12 residues. The CDR3 sequence is CSSSPGTGEGSF. As DNA, the CDR3 is TGTTCCAGCAGCCCCGGGACAGGAGAAGGGAGTTTC.

The chain employs TRBV6-5 and TRBJ1-2, with 7 bases lining up with TRBD1. CDR1 MNHEY and CDR2 SVGAGI come from the germline V gene. Losses at the gene ends were 6 bases for V and 8 bases for J; bases not matched to a gene: 6. The CDR3 loop spans 12 amino acids. The CDR3: CASRTGNNGYTF. CDR3 in DNA: TGTGCCAGCAGGACAGGGAACAACGGCTACACCTTC.

The V call is TRBV15, the J call TRBJ1-2, with D possibly being TRBD1 (5 bases). Germline CDR1 reads LNHNV; CDR2 reads YYDKDF (reference sequence). CDR3 length: 14 residues. The V and J ends lost 0 bases and 7 bases respectively, with 12 bases between them. CDR3 sequence (DNA): TGTGCCACCAGCAGAGATTCAGGGCCAACTGGCTACACCTTC. It yields the protein CATSRDSGPTGYTF.

This rearrangement joins TRBV5-4 to TRBJ2-5, with 7 bases matching TRBD1. The germline CDR1 and CDR2 sequences are SGHNT and YYREEE (reference sequence). Losses at the gene ends were 3 bases for V and 2 bases for J; bases not matched to a gene: 4. The CDR3 contains 14 residues. The CDR3 loop is CASSSGTAQETQYF. In DNA, the CDR3 is TGTGCCAGCAGCTCCGGGACAGCACAAGAGACCCAGTACTTC. Looking up the rest from reference TRBV5-4 and TRBJ2-5 gives the full variable domain: ETGVTQSPTHLIKTRGQQVTLRCSSQSGHNTVSWYQQALGQGPQFIFQYYREEENGRGNFPPRFSGLQFPNYSSELNVNALELDDSALYLCASSSGTAQETQYFGPGTRLLVL.

The rearrangement links TRBV4-2 to TRBJ1-2, with D possibly being TRBD1 (5 bases). The CDR3 has 18 amino acids. The ends were cut back, 0 bases at V and 7 bases at J, with 24 bases in the middle. Germline loops: CDR1 LGHNA, CDR2 YNFKEQ. The CDR3 loop is CASSQETGVVKTVRGYTF. CDR3 coding DNA: TGTGCCAGCAGCCAAGAAACAGGTGTCGTTAAAACAGTACGTGGCTACACCTTC.

The rearrangement joins TRBV4-1 to TRBJ1-1; D is ambiguous. V was cut by 6 bases and J by 0 bases, with 14 bases left in between. CDR1 and CDR2 from the germline V gene are MGHRA and YSYEKL. The CDR3 runs to 15 residues. The CDR3 region is CASRDPGGMNTEAFF. The CDR3 coding sequence is TGCGCCAGCAGAGACCCAGGAGGGATGAACACTGAAGCTTTCTTT.

V is TRBV5-1 and J is TRBJ2-3, with 7 bases that match TRBD2. Germline CDR1 reads SGHRS; CDR2 reads YFSETQ. The length of the CDR3 is 15 residues. V lost 4 bases, J lost 0 bases, and 5 bases stayed unmatched. CDR3 nucleotide sequence: TGCGCCAGCAGCCCCCTAGCGGTAAGCACAGATACGCAGTATTTT. Amino acids: CASSPLAVSTDTQYF. Complete variable domain (other parts from reference TRBV5-1 and TRBJ2-3): KAGVTQTPRYLIKTRGQQVTLSCSPISGHRSVSWYQQTPGQGLQFLFEYFSETQRNKGNFPGRFSGRQFSNSRSEMNVSTLELGDSALYLCASSPLAVSTDTQYFGPGTRLTVL.

V and J are TRBV29-1 and TRBJ2-1, with 9 nucleotides matching TRBD1. With 2 bases clipped from V and 9 bases from J, the junction kept 11 bases outside the gene matches. CDR3 length: 15 residues. CDR1 is SQVTM, CDR2 ANQGSEA, per germline. CDR3 nucleotides: TGCAGCGTTGAACTATGGACAGGGGACGAGGGTGAGCAGTTCTTC. Translation gives CSVELWTGDEGEQFF.

The V call is TRBV13, the J call TRBJ1-2; D is uncertain. This CDR3 spans 12 amino acids. Trimming shortened V by 5 bases and J by 13 bases, and 17 bases separated the two germline ends. Germline V gene lookup returns CDR1 PRHDT and CDR2 FYEKMQ (reference sequence). The CDR3 DNA is TGTGCCAGCAGCCCCGACTGGTCGCAGAGCACCTTC. Its translation is CASSPDWSQSTF. The full variable domain, with the rest looked up from reference TRBV13 and TRBJ1-2, is AAGVIQSPRHLIKEKRETATLKCYPIPRHDTVYWYQQGPGQDPQFLISFYEKMQSDKGSIPDRFSAQQFSDYHSELNMSSLELGDSALYFCASSPDWSQSTFGSGTRLTVV.

The chain joins TRBV20-1 to TRBJ2-7; D gene ambiguous. Trimming took off 5 bases at V and 4 bases at J, with 9 bases between the two ends. Per the germline V gene, CDR1 is DFQATT and CDR2 is SNEGSKA (reference sequence). This CDR3 contains 11 residues. This CDR3 reads CSAVLYYEQYF. CDR3 bases: TGCAGTGCTGTCCTATATTACGAGCAGTACTTC.

The chain employs TRBV10-3 and TRBJ1-1; 7 bases agree with TRBD1. V lost 6 bases to trimming and J lost 5 bases; unmatched junction nucleotides: 12. The CDR3 totals 15 residues. Germline CDR1 is ENHRY and CDR2 is SYGVKD. Written as DNA, the CDR3 is TGTGCCATCAGCCACGACAAGGGGACAGAGACTGAAGCTTTCTTT. This translates into CAISHDKGTETEAFF.

For this clone: The junction and the germline gene differ at one end; a read error may be behind it. J is TRBJ2-7 and V is TRBV7-9; possibly TRBD2 for D (6 bases). CDR3 length: 12 residues. Germline V lookup: CDR1 SEHNR, CDR2 FQNEAQ (reference sequence). As DNA, the CDR3 is TGTTCCAGCCGAGGAGGGTTCTCCGAGCAGTACTTC. Its protein is CSSRGGFSEQYF. Full variable domain (rest looked up from reference TRBV7-9 and TRBJ2-7): DTGVSQNPRHKITKRGQNVTFRCDPISEHNRLYWYRQTLGQGPEFLTYFQNEAQLEKSRLLSDRFSAERPKGSFSTLEIQRTEQGDSAMYLCSSRGGFSEQYFGPGTRLTVT.

CDR3 in DNA: TGTGCCAGCAGCTCAGGGGGCGCCCGGGGCGAAAAACTGTTTTTT. Protein: CASSSGGARGEKLFF. This chain links TRBV5-5 with TRBJ1-4; 8 nucleotides line up with TRBD1. This CDR3 region has 15 residues. Germline loops: CDR1 SGHKS, CDR2 YYEKEE (reference sequence). J gave up 8 bases and V 3 bases, and 9 bases lay outside the gene matches.

The chain couples TRBV9 to TRBJ1-6; 8 bases line up with TRBD1. The ends lost 2 bases at V and 7 bases at J; junction bases unmatched: 8. CDR1 is SGDLS and CDR2 is YYNGEE in the germline V gene. This CDR3 comprises 16 residues. The CDR3 here is CASSVTRTGMNSPLHF. The CDR3 bases are TGTGCCAGCAGCGTGACGCGGACAGGGATGAATTCACCCCTCCACTTT.

The rearrangement links TRBV19 to TRBJ2-3, with 9 bases aligning to TRBD1. The CDR3 spans 14 residues. V shed 6 bases, J shed 3 bases, and the junction held 4 bases outside the gene matches. Germline V CDR1 and CDR2: LNHDA, SQIVND (reference sequence). The CDR3 sequence is CASRDRGMTDTQYF. CDR3 nucleotide sequence: TGTGCCAGTAGGGACAGGGGTATGACAGATACGCAGTATTTT.

The rearrangement joins TRBV25-1 to TRBJ1-6; D uncertain. Germline assignment: CDR1 MGHDK and CDR2 SYGVNS. Trimming shortened V by 0 bases and J by 9 bases, and 3 bases separated the two germline ends. This CDR3 is 12 amino acids long. CDR3 amino acids: CASSEYRSPLHF. DNA of the CDR3: TGTGCCAGCAGTGAATATCGTTCACCCCTCCACTTT.

The rearrangement links TRBV14 to TRBJ2-1, with 11 nucleotides matching TRBD2. The V and J ends lost 1 base and 6 bases, in that order; junction bases with no gene match: 17. CDR3 length: 20 residues. The V gene's germline CDR1 is SGHDN and CDR2 FVKESK. CDR3 sequence reads: CASSQGALRELAGDRNEQFF. The CDR3 DNA follows: TGTGCCAGCAGCCAAGGGGCGCTCAGAGAACTAGCGGGGGATCGCAATGAGCAGTTCTTC.

V usage is TRBV6-1 and J usage is TRBJ2-1; possibly TRBD2 for D (7 bases). Trimming pared 1 base from V and 5 bases from J, leaving 12 bases between. Germline lookup yields CDR1 MNHNS and CDR2 SASEGT. The CDR3 spans 15 residues. This CDR3 is CASSEVAGANNEQFF. CDR3 in DNA: TGTGCCAGCAGTGAAGTGGCGGGGGCGAACAATGAGCAGTTCTTC.

The V call is TRBV5-1, the J call TRBJ1-1; 9 bases fit TRBD1. The CDR3 contains 15 residues. Trimming at V came to 4 bases and at J to 5 bases, leaving 9 bases not matched to a gene. Germline V lookup: CDR1 SGHRS, CDR2 YFSETQ. This chain's CDR3 is CASSETGTGLTEAFF. The CDR3, as DNA: TGCGCCAGCAGCGAAACCGGGACAGGGCTAACTGAAGCTTTCTTT.

The rearrangement joins TRBV5-4 to TRBJ2-1; TRBD1 matches at 7 bases. Germline CDR1 reads SGHNT; CDR2 reads YYREEE (reference sequence). CDR3 length equals 15 residues. V shed 4 bases and J 5 bases; nucleotides not matched to a gene: 9. The CDR3 loop reads CASSVGQNPDNEQFF. The DNA for the CDR3 is TGTGCCAGCAGCGTGGGACAGAACCCGGACAATGAGCAGTTCTTC.

The CDR3 nucleotides read TGTGCCAGCAGTTACTCCGGAACAGCTAATGAAAAACTGTTTTTT. It translates to CASSYSGTANEKLFF. J is TRBJ1-4 and V is TRBV6-5, with no clear D. The CDR3 extends over 15 amino acids. Trimming removed 0 bases at V and 3 bases at J, with 8 bases between. Germline CDR1 and CDR2: MNHEY and SVGAGI.

V is TRBV18 and J is TRBJ1-2; the match to TRBD1 covers 7 bases. Trimming took 2 bases from V and 6 from J; bases not matched to a gene: 18. From germline, CDR1 is KGHSH and CDR2 LQKENI. The CDR3 spans 18 residues. The CDR3 is CASSPVTGLTGLGNGYTF. In nucleotides, the CDR3 is TGTGCCAGCTCACCAGTTACGGGGCTGACAGGGCTCGGTAATGGCTACACCTTC.

This chain uses TRBV5-4 with TRBJ2-2; 8 positions agree with TRBD1. Losses at the gene ends were 3 bases for V and 5 bases for J; bases not matched to a gene: 12. Per germline, CDR1 SGHNT and CDR2 YYREEE (reference sequence). The CDR3 consists of 17 residues. For the CDR3, the DNA is TGTGCCAGCAGCTCACTGGACAGGGCCGGGACGACCGGGGAGCTGTTTTTT. This sequence encodes CASSSLDRAGTTGELFF. The complete variable domain, with remaining parts taken from reference TRBV5-4 and TRBJ2-2, reads ETGVTQSPTHLIKTRGQQVTLRCSSQSGHNTVSWYQQALGQGPQFIFQYYREEENGRGNFPPRFSGLQFPNYSSELNVNALELDDSALYLCASSSLDRAGTTGELFFGEGSRLTVL.

This clone was seen a single time. J is TRBJ1-1 and V is TRBV18, with D maybe TRBD1 (5 bases). CDR3 length equals 14 residues. The germline V gene encodes CDR1 KGHSH and CDR2 LQKENI. V was trimmed by 0 bases and J by 7 bases, leaving 12 bases between them. In DNA form, the CDR3 reads TGTGCCAGCTCACCACCGGGGCGGGGTGATGAAGCTTTCTTT. This sequence encodes CASSPPGRGDEAFF.

V gene TRBV19 combines with J gene TRBJ1-2; TRBD1 matches 7 bases. The germline gives CDR1 LNHDA, CDR2 SQIVND (reference sequence). Trimming removed 3 bases from V and 4 bases from J; junction bases left unmatched: 8. This CDR3 is built from 15 residues. The CDR3 sequence: CASSMNRDSPYGYTF. The DNA for the CDR3 is TGTGCCAGTAGTATGAATCGGGACAGCCCCTATGGCTACACCTTC.

J is TRBJ1-1 and V is TRBV6-1; 10 bases match TRBD1. After removal of 6 bases from V and 1 base from J, the junction contained 2 bases not matched to a gene. In germline, CDR1 is MNHNS, CDR2 SASEGT. This CDR3 comprises 14 residues. The CDR3 sequence is CASSRTGGNTEAFF. The CDR3, as DNA: TGTGCCAGCAGCAGGACAGGGGGGAACACTGAAGCTTTCTTT.

V is TRBV7-3 and J is TRBJ1-2; weak D call: TRBD1 (5 bases). The V gene's germline CDR1 is SGHTA and CDR2 FQGTGA. The CDR3 totals 15 residues. The V end lost 0 bases, the J end lost 5 bases, and 13 bases lay between the germline ends. CDR3 sequence: CASSLTGGETYGYTF. The CDR3 coding sequence is TGTGCCAGCAGCTTAACCGGAGGGGAGACATATGGCTACACCTTC.

This chain connects TRBV6-5 to TRBJ1-1; possibly TRBD1 for D (6 bases). This CDR3 comprises 14 residues. Germline CDR1 reads MNHEY; CDR2 reads SVGAGI. Trimming removed 7 bases at V and 2 bases at J, with 14 bases between. CDR3 region: CASTRTATNTEAFF. As DNA, the CDR3 is TGTGCCAGCACCAGGACAGCTACCAACACTGAAGCTTTCTTT.